These 3 T cell receptor beta chains share one sample of origin, sequenced in a study of shared clonotypes between healthy human individuals. CD45RO negativity and positive selection for CCR7 defined naive CD8 cells, a population that excluded terminally differentiated effector memory CD45RA+ cells. Sequencing used immunoSEQ multiplex PCR; TCRdb keeps in-frame clones, though not all of them. The repertoire consists of roughly 2,000,000 clones, with about 93% occurring once and the leading ten covering under 2%. The sample comprised naive CD8+ T cells from PBMCs. Source of these receptors: a man younger than 35 in good health. Some clones in this sample may be carry-over from other donors' samples.

V usage is TRBV9 and J usage is TRBJ2-1; TRBD2 matches at 10 bases. The trim removed 4 bases at V and 7 bases at J, leaving 11 bases unmatched. CDR1 SGDLS and CDR2 YYNGEE come from the germline V gene. The CDR3 runs to 16 residues. The CDR3 nucleotides are TGTGCCAGCAGCCCAATAGCGGGAGGTATATGGAATGAGCAGTTCTTC. This translates into CASSPIAGGIWNEQFF.

The chain combines TRBV2 with TRBJ1-2; 8 bases line up with TRBD1. V trimming: 8 bases; J trimming: 2 bases; junction bases outside the gene matches: 13. This CDR3 is built from 16 residues. Germline values: CDR1 SNHLY, CDR2 FYNNEI. This chain's CDR3 is CASLLGQGGLNYGYTF. CDR3 nucleotide sequence: TGTGCCAGCCTTCTCGGACAGGGCGGGTTAAACTATGGCTACACCTTC.

This clone was seen only once. The V and J genes are TRBV4-1 and TRBJ1-5; 9 bases fit TRBD1. Germline trimming cut 0 bases from V and 0 bases from J; bases unmatched to any gene: 3. The CDR3 extends over 17 amino acids. Looked up from germline, CDR1 is MGHRA and CDR2 is YSYEKL. Here the CDR3 DNA reads TGCGCCAGCAGCCAAGATGGGACAGGGCATAGCAATCAGCCCCAGCATTTT. Translated: CASSQDGTGHSNQPQHF.